The clone carrying this T cell receptor (beta chain) was found a few times. The source of the sample is a study of identical twins. TCRdb independently ran MiXCR on the 5' RACE reads; one entry per CDR3 protein. This sample has roughly 720,000 distinct CDR3 sequences, with roughly 18% found just once. Between the trimmed V and J ends, which lost 0 bases and 4 bases, there was a span of 10 bases. Looked up from germline, CDR1 is LNHNV and CDR2 is YYDKDF (reference sequence). The CDR3 is 15 residues long. The sample was also linked to a second study, of T cells expressing NK-cell markers.

Sequencing input: PBMCs. The gene calls are TRBV15 and TRBJ1-5, with D unresolved. The receptor comes from a woman younger than 35 in good health. In DNA, the CDR3 is TGTGCCACCAGCAGAGATCTTCCACCAAATCAGCCCCAGCATTTT. Translation: CATSRDLPPNQPQHF.